This T cell receptor beta chain was profiled in a study of identical twins. Template switching added a universal primer binding site, and final cDNA carried unique molecular identifiers. A single record per CDR3 protein comes from TCRdb applying MiXCR to the 5' RACE reads. The sample consists of roughly 250,000 distinct CDR3 sequences, more than 13% of them appearing once. This clonotype was seen a few times. Its antigen is unknown. The CDR3 is 15 amino acids. Germline CDR1 ENHRY, CDR2 SYGVKD. Trimming shortened V by 6 bases and J by 7 bases, and 21 bases separated the two germline ends. Findings of the study overall: Cord blood beta clonotypes that were abundant carried fewer insertions, and memory repertoires showed no such trend. With monozygotic twins, out-of-frame TCR alpha sharing exceeded what models estimated. Zero-insertion findings could be partly confounded by invariant cells (MAIT and iNKT cells).

The clonotype comes from a woman aged 18 to 35 in good health. This chain uses TRBV10-3 with TRBJ1-2; D perhaps matches TRBD1 (5 bases). The sample taken for sequencing was memory (CD45RO+) T cells sorted from blood. For the CDR3, the DNA is TGTGCCATCAGACCCACCTCAGGGTCTGGCTCTGGCTACACCTTC. Translation: CAIRPTSGSGSGYTF.